This TCR beta chain was sequenced during a study of graft-versus-host responses after intestinal transplantation. Study-level information: Transplants were multivisceral, liver-intestinal, or isolated intestinal.

Libraries were prepared by immunoSEQ multiplex PCR; TCRdb keeps only in-frame clonotypes and omits some of them. The sample records about 110,000 clones, roughly 89% being singletons. Concerning this clone itself: Its antigen is still unknown.

The CDR3 totals 15 residues. Trimming removed 5 bases from V and 5 bases from J; junction bases left unmatched: 7. Germline V lookup: CDR1 SGHNT, CDR2 YENEEA. Study observations and caveats: There was an association between peak levels of circulating GvH clones and early post-transplant HvG declines.

This clonotype was sampled from a human donor who was the organ donor for an intestinal transplant. The J gene is TRBJ2-1, the V gene TRBV11-3; 9 bases match TRBD2. The input for sequencing was unstimulated CD4+ T cells sorted from spleen or lymph node cells, taken before transplant. The CDR3 DNA reads TGTGCCAGCAGCGCACGTATAGCGGGAGACAATGAGCAGTTCTTC. Amino acid sequence: CASSARIAGDNEQFF.